The sample holds a few counts of the clone carrying this T cell receptor (beta chain). Its antigen remains unknown. The data originate from a study of T-cell reconstitution after alpha-beta-depleted transplantation in children. Study findings and constraints: Some patients owed their high day-60 TCRbeta diversity to surviving recipient T cells and thymic progenitors. The origin of alpha-beta T cells about two months after transplant was reportedly several hundred expanded graft clones. Newly produced T cells mostly provided counts and TCRbeta diversity after one year, as hyperexpanded clones declined.

CDR1 is MGHRA and CDR2 is YSYEKL in the germline V gene. V was pared by 2 bases and J by 6 bases, with 2 bases of the junction left unmatched. CDR3 length: 13 residues. Unique molecular identifiers were used in preparing the TCRbeta library. One entry per CDR3 protein results from TCRdb running MiXCR on the PCR reads. There are about 98,000 distinct CDR3 sequences in the sample; about 25% occur only once, and over 20% lies in the top ten. V and J are TRBV4-1 and TRBJ2-7, with 9 bases fitting TRBD1. The starting material was PBMCs, obtained before TCRalphabeta/CD19-depleted stem cell transplant. This sequence originates from a boy aged 2 to 9 with acute lymphoblastic leukemia, due to receive a stem cell transplant. The CDR3 spells CASSQMTGGEQYF. CDR3 in DNA: TGCGCCAGCAGCCAAATGACAGGGGGCGAGCAGTACTTC.